A single sample gave rise to the 32 T cell receptor beta chains below, sequenced in a study of OX40 agonist ivuxolimab in advanced cancers. Generated by immunoSEQ multiplex PCR, the TCRdb table keeps only in-frame clones and is missing some. Among approximately 79,000 clones listed, more than 75% were seen once. The sample in question was CD4+ or CD8+ T cells sorted from blood, obtained in a trial of the OX40 agonist ivuxolimab. These receptors were obtained from an adult with an advanced solid tumor such as melanoma, head and neck, liver or kidney cancer.

The gene calls are TRBV7-9 and TRBJ2-1, with 10 bases that match TRBD1. The CDR3 runs 16 residues. The V and J ends lost 1 base and 0 bases, in that order; junction bases with no gene match: 0. Germline V gene data show CDR1 as SEHNR and CDR2 as FQNEAQ (reference sequence). The CDR3 protein is CASSLGTGGSYNEQFF. CDR3 DNA sequence: TGTGCCAGCAGCTTAGGGACAGGGGGCTCCTACAATGAGCAGTTCTTC.

The chain is built from TRBV5-8 and TRBJ1-5; 7 nucleotides align to TRBD1. This CDR3 spans 17 amino acids. Germline CDR1 and CDR2: SGHTS and YDEGEE. After removal of 1 base from V and 4 bases from J, the junction contained 11 bases not matched to a gene. The CDR3 sequence: CASSLMPSTGANQPQHF. Written as DNA, the CDR3 is TGTGCCAGCAGCTTGATGCCGAGTACAGGGGCGAATCAGCCCCAGCATTTT.

The genes are TRBV19 and TRBJ1-5, with TRBD1 identical over 7 bases. The CDR3 spans 15 residues. The V gene end was trimmed by 8 bases and the J gene end by 0 bases; junction bases not matched to a gene: 7. Germline CDR1 reads LNHDA; CDR2 reads SQIVND (reference sequence). CDR3 residues: CASRLTGNSNQPQHF. The CDR3 DNA reads as TGTGCCAGTCGCCTGACAGGGAATAGCAATCAGCCCCAGCATTTT.

The chain recombines TRBV5-1 with TRBJ1-2, with 9 positions matching TRBD1. Unmatched junction bases numbered 12, after V lost 4 bases and J lost 8 bases. This CDR3 comprises 15 residues. Looked up from germline, CDR1 is SGHRS and CDR2 is YFSETQ. The CDR3 loop is CASSDPGQGPGGYTF. The CDR3 nucleotides are TGCGCCAGCAGCGATCCGGGACAGGGACCGGGAGGCTACACCTTC.

This chain links TRBV28 with TRBJ2-3; no definite D call. With 6 bases removed from V and 7 bases from J, the gap between germline ends came to 14 bases. This CDR3 spans 13 amino acids. Germline V gene lookup returns CDR1 MDHEN and CDR2 SYDVKM. CDR3 region: CASSLYGTNTQYF. The CDR3 DNA follows: TGTGCCAGCAGCCTCTATGGAACCAATACGCAGTATTTT.

This clone was observed once. The chain carries TRBV11-3 and TRBJ2-6; D unclear. CDR1 is SGHNT, CDR2 YENEEA, per germline. There are 15 residues in the CDR3. Deletions cut 5 bases from V and 0 bases from J, with 8 bases between. CDR3 nucleotides: TGTGCCAGCAGCAAAGACGGCTCTGGGGCCAACGTCCTGACTTTC. Protein: CASSKDGSGANVLTF.

This chain connects TRBV6-5 to TRBJ1-1, with D perhaps matching TRBD1 (6 bases). The length of the CDR3 is 12 residues. Germline CDR1 MNHEY, CDR2 SVGAGI. V gave up 5 bases and J gave up 3 bases, with 7 bases separating them. The CDR3 nucleotides are TGTGCCAGCAGTAGGGGGGACACTGAAGCTTTCTTT. Its translation: CASSRGDTEAFF.

This chain uses TRBV28 with TRBJ2-5; TRBD1 or TRBD2 may be the D gene (6 bases each). The V end lost 2 bases, the J end lost 5 bases, and 18 bases lay between the germline ends. The CDR3 is 16 amino acids. In germline, CDR1 is MDHEN, CDR2 SYDVKM. The CDR3 loop is CASSLITGGRWETQYF. The CDR3 region has the DNA TGTGCCAGCAGTTTAATTACCGGGGGCCGATGGGAGACCCAGTACTTC.

V gene TRBV18 combines with J gene TRBJ2-7; D is unresolved. With 3 bases removed from V and 0 bases from J, the gap between germline ends came to 6 bases. The CDR3 loop spans 13 amino acids. Germline CDR1 is KGHSH and CDR2 is LQKENI. CDR3 amino acids: CASSPRASYEQYF. The CDR3 bases are TGTGCCAGCTCACCCCGGGCCTCCTACGAGCAGTACTTC.

The J gene is TRBJ1-1, the V gene TRBV27; D ambiguous. Germline CDR1 is MNHEY and CDR2 is SMNVEV (reference sequence). The CDR3 is made up of 14 amino acids. Trimming shortened V by 4 bases and J by 2 bases, and 11 bases separated the two germline ends. DNA for the CDR3: TGTGCCAGCAGTTCCCCCTCGGGAAACACTGAAGCTTTCTTT. It translates to CASSSPSGNTEAFF.

The V gene is TRBV7-2, the J gene TRBJ2-5; a possible D gene is TRBD2 (6 bases). CDR3 length: 15 amino acids. The germline gives CDR1 SGHTA, CDR2 FQGNSA. The ends were cut back, 2 bases at V and 3 bases at J, with 13 bases in the middle. The CDR3 reads CASSLPGGEEETQYF. The CDR3 bases are TGTGCCAGCAGCTTACCCGGGGGAGAGGAAGAGACCCAGTACTTC.

This chain joins TRBV9 and TRBJ1-1; D gene ambiguous. Germline values: CDR1 SGDLS, CDR2 YYNGEE. The CDR3 totals 14 residues. Trimming cost V 4 bases and J 8 bases, with 18 bases left between them. CDR3 loop: CASSPDPGAVEAFF. The DNA of the CDR3 is TGTGCCAGCAGCCCCGACCCTGGCGCGGTAGAAGCTTTCTTT.

The rearrangement uses TRBV10-3 and TRBJ2-3; 8 bases agree with TRBD2. The V gene end was trimmed by 4 bases and the J gene end by 2 bases; junction bases not matched to a gene: 5. The CDR3 spans 15 residues. Germline lookup yields CDR1 ENHRY and CDR2 SYGVKD. The CDR3 region has the DNA TGTGCCATCAGTGTGGGTAGCGGGGTCACAGATACGCAGTATTTT. Amino acids: CAISVGSGVTDTQYF.

This CDR3 is CASSYSGPQETQYF. The CDR3 nucleotides are TGTGCCAGCAGTTACTCCGGGCCCCAGGAGACCCAGTACTTC. The V gene is TRBV6-5, the J gene TRBJ2-5; D gene uncertain. Deletions cut 0 bases from V and 5 bases from J, with 10 bases between. Germline CDR1 and CDR2: MNHEY and SVGAGI. This CDR3 is 14 amino acids long.

The chain carries TRBV10-3 and TRBJ2-3; 13 bases agree with TRBD2. Germline lookup yields CDR1 ENHRY and CDR2 SYGVKD. The CDR3 runs to 15 residues. V lost 6 bases and J lost 5; bases outside the gene matches: 5. This CDR3 is CAISLGLAGKDTQYF. DNA of the CDR3: TGTGCCATCAGCCTGGGACTAGCGGGGAAAGATACGCAGTATTTT.

The rearrangement joins TRBV18 to TRBJ2-4, with TRBD1 matching over 7 bases. The CDR3 totals 13 residues. The germline CDR1 and CDR2 sequences are KGHSH and LQKENI. With V trimmed by 1 base and J by 8 bases, 2 bases remained unmatched. CDR3 sequence (DNA): TGTGCCAGCTCACCACGGGACAGAGACATTCAGTACTTC. Translating gives CASSPRDRDIQYF.

The gene calls are TRBV4-3 and TRBJ1-1; D ambiguous. V was pared by 1 base and J by 1 base, with 10 bases between. Germline loops: CDR1 LGHNA, CDR2 YSLEER. The length of the CDR3 is 15 residues. In nucleotides, the CDR3 is TGCGCCAGCAGCCAAGTCGACGGATGGAACACTGAAGCTTTCTTT. Protein product: CASSQVDGWNTEAFF.

This clone was recorded once. The rearrangement uses TRBV2 and TRBJ2-1; 8 bases agree with TRBD1. The CDR3 has 14 residues. Germline V lookup: CDR1 SNHLY, CDR2 FYNNEI. With V trimmed by 6 bases and J by 4 bases, 5 bases remained unmatched. Here the CDR3 reads CASRGQVYYNEQFF. Here the CDR3 DNA reads TGTGCCAGCAGGGGACAGGTGTATTACAATGAGCAGTTCTTC.

This clone was seen a handful of times. This chain joins TRBV29-1 and TRBJ2-2; D ambiguous. The V end lost 4 bases, the J end lost 1 base, and 10 bases lay between the germline ends. The CDR3 sequence is 14 residues long. Looked up from germline, CDR1 is SQVTM and CDR2 is ANQGSEA. The CDR3 sequence: CSVGGPGNTGELFF. The CDR3 DNA sequence: TGCAGCGTTGGAGGCCCGGGGAACACCGGGGAGCTGTTTTTT.

The chain carries TRBV18 and TRBJ1-2, with D unclear. This CDR3 has 14 amino acids. Germline V gene data show CDR1 as KGHSH and CDR2 as LQKENI. V lost 0 bases and J lost 5, with 10 bases in between. CDR3 DNA: TGTGCCAGCTCACCACCAGGGCGCGGGTATGGCTACACCTTC. This encodes CASSPPGRGYGYTF.

This clone was observed once. This chain connects TRBV7-3 to TRBJ2-7, with 8 positions matching TRBD1. The CDR3 extends over 15 amino acids. The junction had 3 bases not matched to a gene; V was cut back by 0 bases and J by 2 bases. Germline-derived CDR1 and CDR2 are SGHTA and FQGTGA. CDR3 in amino acids: CASSLTGQGTYEQYF. The CDR3 DNA reads as TGTGCCAGCAGCTTAACCGGACAGGGCACCTACGAGCAGTACTTC. Combining the CDR3 with reference TRBV7-3 and TRBJ2-7 gives the whole variable domain GAGVSQTPSNKVTEKGKYVELRCDPISGHTALYWYRQSLGQGPEFLIYFQGTGAADDSGLPNDRFFAVRPEGSVSTLKIQRTERGDSAVYLCASSLTGQGTYEQYFGPGTRLTVT.

The chain carries TRBV7-2 and TRBJ2-7; TRBD2 might be the D (6 bases). This CDR3 is 16 amino acids long. Germline CDR1 is SGHTA and CDR2 is FQGNSA. Trimming stripped 4 bases from V and 4 bases from J, with 20 bases between. The chain's CDR3 is CASSSPPRTTGYEQYF. The DNA for the CDR3 is TGTGCCAGCAGCTCGCCCCCCCGGACTACGGGGTACGAGCAGTACTTC. The full variable domain, rest sourced from reference TRBV7-2 and TRBJ2-7, is GAGVSQSPSNKVTEKGKDVELRCDPISGHTALYWYRQSLGQGLEFLIYFQGNSAPDKSGLPSDRFSAERTGGSVSTLTIQRTQQEDSAVYLCASSSPPRTTGYEQYFGPGTRLTVT.

Comment on this clone: Other DNA sequences from this sample encode an identical CDR3 as well. The chain uses TRBV7-3 and TRBJ1-1; perhaps TRBD1 as D (5 bases). CDR1 is SGHTA and CDR2 is FQGTGA in the germline V gene. There are 14 residues in the CDR3. V was clipped by 5 bases and J by 4 bases, with 14 bases between them. CDR3 coding DNA: TGTGCCAGCAGCCCCACAGGCTGGAGCACTGAAGCTTTCTTT. This gives the protein CASSPTGWSTEAFF.

This clone was detected once. V usage is TRBV10-3 and J usage is TRBJ2-3, with unresolved D. Germline lookup yields CDR1 ENHRY and CDR2 SYGVKD. The germline V and J ends were trimmed by 1 base and 6 bases, with 2 bases remaining between them. The CDR3 sequence is 11 residues long. In nucleotides, the CDR3 is TGTGCCATCAGTGAGTTGGATACGCAGTATTTT. Translating gives CAISELDTQYF.

This sequence joins TRBV7-9 and TRBJ2-2, with 7 bases aligning to TRBD1. CDR1 SEHNR and CDR2 FQNEAQ come from the germline V gene (reference sequence). Trimming cost V 5 bases and J 5 bases; bases outside gene matches: 8. The CDR3 contains 15 residues. The CDR3: CASSAPGTATGELFF. DNA of the CDR3: TGTGCCAGCAGCGCACCCGGGACAGCAACCGGGGAGCTGTTTTTT.

The chain carries TRBV28 and TRBJ1-4; TRBD1 matches at 9 bases. The CDR3 spans 14 residues. V shed 5 bases, J shed 4 bases, and the junction held 2 bases outside the gene matches. Germline V gene data show CDR1 as MDHEN and CDR2 as SYDVKM. This CDR3 is CASSRTGVNEKLFF. CDR3 DNA: TGTGCCAGCAGTCGGACAGGGGTTAATGAAAAACTGTTTTTT. Combining the CDR3 with reference TRBV28 and TRBJ1-4 gives the whole variable domain DVKVTQSSRYLVKRTGEKVFLECVQDMDHENMFWYRQDPGLGLRLIYFSYDVKMKEKGDIPEGYSVSREKKERFSLILESASTNQTSMYLCASSRTGVNEKLFFGSGTQLSVL.

The V call is TRBV7-6, the J call TRBJ1-3; no clear D. Germline CDR1 SGHVS, CDR2 FNYEAQ. Trimming shortened V by 3 bases and J by 3 bases, and 9 bases separated the two germline ends. The CDR3 is 14 amino acids. CDR3 nucleotide sequence: TGTGCCAGCAGCTTGAACGCGGATGGAAACACCATATATTTT. Its protein product is CASSLNADGNTIYF.

The chain combines TRBV7-6 with TRBJ1-5, with 8 bases identical to TRBD1. From germline, CDR1 is SGHVS and CDR2 FNYEAQ. CDR3 length: 15 residues. Losses at the gene ends were 5 bases for V and 0 bases for J; bases not matched to a gene: 3. The CDR3 is CASSQGAVSNQPQHF. The CDR3 DNA is TGTGCCAGCAGCCAGGGGGCGGTTAGCAATCAGCCCCAGCATTTT.

The rearrangement links TRBV7-2 to TRBJ1-1, with 8 bases fitting TRBD1. Trimming cost V 5 bases and J 8 bases; bases outside gene matches: 16. Germline CDR1 SGHTA, CDR2 FQGNSA. This CDR3 comprises 16 residues. The CDR3 nucleotides are TGTGCCAGCAGCCGCTGGACAGGGCCCAAGGGTACGGAAGCTTTCTTT. Protein product: CASSRWTGPKGTEAFF.

J is TRBJ1-5 and V is TRBV28; 9 nucleotides match TRBD1. In germline, CDR1 is MDHEN, CDR2 SYDVKM. The ends lost 5 bases at V and 9 bases at J; junction bases unmatched: 11. The CDR3 loop spans 15 amino acids. Here the CDR3 reads CASSTNLQGAGPQHF. In DNA form, the CDR3 reads TGTGCCAGCAGTACGAACCTACAGGGGGCAGGGCCCCAGCATTTT.

J is TRBJ2-5 and V is TRBV7-9; D tentatively fits TRBD1 or TRBD2 (5 bases each). This CDR3 spans 14 amino acids. In germline, CDR1 is SEHNR, CDR2 FQNEAQ (reference sequence). Trimming left V 4 bases short and J 3 bases short, with 12 bases between. DNA of the CDR3: TGTGCCAGCAGCTCCGCTAGGGACGAAGAGACCCAGTACTTC. As protein: CASSSARDEETQYF.

The V gene is TRBV15, the J gene TRBJ1-5; unclear D gene. The CDR3 has 13 amino acids. From germline, CDR1 is LNHNV and CDR2 YYDKDF (reference sequence). CDR3 DNA sequence: TGTGACCACCCTAGGCATCGCAATCAGCCCCAGCATTTT. Protein product: CDHPRHRNQPQHF.